The source of this T cell receptor beta chain is a study of memory CD4+ T cells and cytomegalovirus serostatus. Looking at the study overall: Donors were healthy Belgian adults, fewer than ten CMV seropositive and under 30 seronegative.

Study processing details: Out-of-frame sequences were removed, leaving 2 million or so distinct TCRbeta sequences. Some clones are missing from TCRdb's copy, which holds only in-frame ones; the method was immunoSEQ multiplex PCR. That table supplies the V and J calls and clone size; D and trimming were determined from the DNA. The profile covers about 58,000 clones, with approximately 81% appearing a single time and around 0.5% taken by the ten largest. Single viable CD3+CD4+CD8-CD45RO+ cells were sorted as the memory CD4+ T cells. Serostatus was set by detecting CMV pp150, pp28, p38, p52 IgG. The CDR3 length is 13 residues. The germline gives CDR1 MNHEY, CDR2 SVGAGI. The V and J ends lost 9 bases and 0 bases respectively, with 9 bases between them.

The genes are TRBV6-5 and TRBJ1-5; D remains ambiguous. Sequencing was performed on memory CD4+ T cells from blood. The receptor's source is an adult in good health and CMV-seronegative. Some clones in this sample may be carry-over from other donors' samples. The CDR3 protein is CASRRFSNQPQHF. The CDR3 region has the DNA TGTGCCAGTCGACGGTTTAGCAATCAGCCCCAGCATTTT.